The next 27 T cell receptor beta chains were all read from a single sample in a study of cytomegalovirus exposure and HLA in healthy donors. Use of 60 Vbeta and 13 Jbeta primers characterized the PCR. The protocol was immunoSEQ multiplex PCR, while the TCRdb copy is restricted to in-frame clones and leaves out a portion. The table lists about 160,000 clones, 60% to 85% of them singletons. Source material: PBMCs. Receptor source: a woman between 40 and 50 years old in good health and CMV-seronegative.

The CDR3: CASSKGPVGDRLYNEQFF. CDR3 nucleotide sequence: TGTGCCAGCAGCAAAGGCCCGGTTGGAGACAGGCTCTACAATGAGCAGTTCTTC. V gene TRBV21-1 combines with J gene TRBJ2-1; the D call in the table, TRBD1, was not verified against the DNA. TRBV21-1 is a pseudogene locus. The CDR3 is 18 amino acids.

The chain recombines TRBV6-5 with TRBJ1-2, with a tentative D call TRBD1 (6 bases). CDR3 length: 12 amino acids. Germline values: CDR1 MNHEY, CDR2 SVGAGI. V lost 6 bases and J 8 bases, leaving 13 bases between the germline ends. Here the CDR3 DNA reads TGTGCCAGCAGACCGACAGGAACCGGCTACACCTTC. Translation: CASRPTGTGYTF.

DNA for the CDR3: TGTGCCAGCAGCTTCCCCAGGAACAATGAGCAGTTCTTC. It yields the protein CASSFPRNNEQFF. The V call is TRBV5-4, the J call TRBJ2-1; D is unclear. V dropped 2 bases and J dropped 5 bases, with 8 bases sitting between them. The germline V gene has CDR1 SGHNT and CDR2 YYREEE (reference sequence). The CDR3 spans 13 residues.

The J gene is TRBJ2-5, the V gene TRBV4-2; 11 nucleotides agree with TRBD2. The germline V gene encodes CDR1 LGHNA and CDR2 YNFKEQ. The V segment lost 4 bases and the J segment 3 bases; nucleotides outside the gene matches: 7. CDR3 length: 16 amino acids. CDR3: CASSLGVSGGEETQYF. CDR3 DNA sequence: TGTGCCAGCAGCCTCGGGGTTAGCGGGGGGGAAGAGACCCAGTACTTC.

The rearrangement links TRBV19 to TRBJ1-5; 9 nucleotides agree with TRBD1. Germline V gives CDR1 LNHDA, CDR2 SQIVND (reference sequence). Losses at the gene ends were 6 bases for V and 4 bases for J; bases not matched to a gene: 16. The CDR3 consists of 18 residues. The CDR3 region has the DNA TGTGCCAGTAGCCCGGGACAGGGTATCTGGGGTGGTAATCAGCCCCAGCATTTT. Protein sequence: CASSPGQGIWGGNQPQHF.

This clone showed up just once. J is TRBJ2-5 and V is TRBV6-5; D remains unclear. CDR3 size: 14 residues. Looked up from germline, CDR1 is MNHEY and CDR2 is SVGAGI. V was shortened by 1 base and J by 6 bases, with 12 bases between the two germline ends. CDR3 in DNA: TGTGCCAGCAGTTACTTCCAGGAATCGCAGACCCAGTACTTC. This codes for CASSYFQESQTQYF.

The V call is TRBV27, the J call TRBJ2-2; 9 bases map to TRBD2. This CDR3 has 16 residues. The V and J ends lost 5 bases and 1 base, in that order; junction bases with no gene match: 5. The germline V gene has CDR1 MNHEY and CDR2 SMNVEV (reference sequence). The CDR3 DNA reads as TGTGCCAGCAGTAAAAATAGCGGGGGGAACACCGGGGAGCTGTTTTTT. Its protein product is CASSKNSGGNTGELFF.

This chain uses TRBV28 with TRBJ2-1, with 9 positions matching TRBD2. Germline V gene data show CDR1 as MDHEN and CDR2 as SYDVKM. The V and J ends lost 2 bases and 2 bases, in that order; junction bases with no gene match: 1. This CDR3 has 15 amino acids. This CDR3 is CASSLQRGAYNEQFF. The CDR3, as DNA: TGTGCCAGCAGTTTACAGCGGGGGGCCTACAATGAGCAGTTCTTC. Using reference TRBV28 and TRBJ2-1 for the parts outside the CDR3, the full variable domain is DVKVTQSSRYLVKRTGEKVFLECVQDMDHENMFWYRQDPGLGLRLIYFSYDVKMKEKGDIPEGYSVSREKKERFSLILESASTNQTSMYLCASSLQRGAYNEQFFGPGTRLTVL.

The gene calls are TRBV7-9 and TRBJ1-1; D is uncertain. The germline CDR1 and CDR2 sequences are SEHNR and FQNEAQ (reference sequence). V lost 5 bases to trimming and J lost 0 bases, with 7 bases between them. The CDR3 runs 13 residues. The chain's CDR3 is CASSVTVNTEAFF. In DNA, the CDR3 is TGTGCCAGCAGCGTCACAGTGAACACTGAAGCTTTCTTT.

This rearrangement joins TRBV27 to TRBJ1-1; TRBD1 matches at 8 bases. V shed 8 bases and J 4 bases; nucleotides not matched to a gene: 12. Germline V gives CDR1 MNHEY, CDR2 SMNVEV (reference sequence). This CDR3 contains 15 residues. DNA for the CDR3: TGTGCCAGCGGCTCAGGACAGGGTGGACGCACTGAAGCTTTCTTT. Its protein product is CASGSGQGGRTEAFF.

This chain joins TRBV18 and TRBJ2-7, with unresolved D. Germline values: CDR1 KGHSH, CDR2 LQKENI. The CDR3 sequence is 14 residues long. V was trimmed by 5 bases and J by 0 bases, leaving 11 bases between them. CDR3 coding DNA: TGTGCCAGCTCAAATCTACCAAACTCCTACGAGCAGTACTTC. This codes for CASSNLPNSYEQYF.

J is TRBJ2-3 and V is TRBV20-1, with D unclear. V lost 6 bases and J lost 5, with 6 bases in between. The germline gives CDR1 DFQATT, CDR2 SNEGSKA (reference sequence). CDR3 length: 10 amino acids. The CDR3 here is CSAARDTQYF. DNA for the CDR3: TGCAGTGCCGCTAGAGATACGCAGTATTTT.

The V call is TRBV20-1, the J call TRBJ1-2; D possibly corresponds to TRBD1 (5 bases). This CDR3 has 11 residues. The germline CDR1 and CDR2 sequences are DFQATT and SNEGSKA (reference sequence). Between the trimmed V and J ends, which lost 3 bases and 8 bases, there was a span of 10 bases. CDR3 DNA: TGCAGTGCTAGTAAAGGGGTCGGCTACACCTTC. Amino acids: CSASKGVGYTF.

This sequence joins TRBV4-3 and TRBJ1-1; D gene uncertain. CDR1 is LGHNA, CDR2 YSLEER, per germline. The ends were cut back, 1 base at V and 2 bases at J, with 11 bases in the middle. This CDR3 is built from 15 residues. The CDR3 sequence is CASSQGPVTNTEAFF. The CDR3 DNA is TGCGCCAGCAGCCAAGGTCCAGTCACCAACACTGAAGCTTTCTTT.

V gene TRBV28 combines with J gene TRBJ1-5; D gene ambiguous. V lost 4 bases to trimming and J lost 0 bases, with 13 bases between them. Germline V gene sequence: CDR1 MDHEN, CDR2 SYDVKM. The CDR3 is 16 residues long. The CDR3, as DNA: TGTGCCAGCAGTTCCGCTTCAGGAAGTAGCAATCAGCCCCAGCATTTT. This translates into CASSSASGSSNQPQHF.

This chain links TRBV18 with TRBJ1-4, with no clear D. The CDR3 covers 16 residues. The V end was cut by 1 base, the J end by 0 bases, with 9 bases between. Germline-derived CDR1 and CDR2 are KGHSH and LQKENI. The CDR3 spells CASSPRRDATNEKLFF. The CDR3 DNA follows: TGTGCCAGCTCACCACGGAGGGATGCAACTAATGAAAAACTGTTTTTT. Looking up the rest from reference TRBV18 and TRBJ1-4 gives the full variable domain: NAGVMQNPRHLVRRRGQEARLRCSPMKGHSHVYWYRQLPEEGLKFMVYLQKENIIDESGMPKERFSAEFPKEGPSILRIQQVVRGDSAAYFCASSPRRDATNEKLFFGSGTQLSVL.

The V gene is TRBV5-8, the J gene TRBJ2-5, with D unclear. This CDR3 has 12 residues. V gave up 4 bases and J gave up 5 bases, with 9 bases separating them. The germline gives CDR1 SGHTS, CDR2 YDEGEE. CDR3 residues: CASSLQKETQYF. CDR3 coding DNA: TGTGCCAGCAGCCTTCAGAAGGAGACCCAGTACTTC.

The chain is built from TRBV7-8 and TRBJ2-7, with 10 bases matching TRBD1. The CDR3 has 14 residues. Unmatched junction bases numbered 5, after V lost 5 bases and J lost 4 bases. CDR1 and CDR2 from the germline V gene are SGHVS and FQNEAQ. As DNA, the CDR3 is TGTGCCAGCAGCATGGACAGGGGGAGATACGAGCAGTACTTC. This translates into CASSMDRGRYEQYF.

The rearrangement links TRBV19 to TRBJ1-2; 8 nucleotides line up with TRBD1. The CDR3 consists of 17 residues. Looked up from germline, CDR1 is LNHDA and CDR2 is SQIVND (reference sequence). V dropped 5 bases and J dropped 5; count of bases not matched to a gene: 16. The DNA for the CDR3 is TGTGCCAGTAGTCCCCGGACAGGGCGCCCACTACCATATGGCTACACCTTC. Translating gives CASSPRTGRPLPYGYTF.

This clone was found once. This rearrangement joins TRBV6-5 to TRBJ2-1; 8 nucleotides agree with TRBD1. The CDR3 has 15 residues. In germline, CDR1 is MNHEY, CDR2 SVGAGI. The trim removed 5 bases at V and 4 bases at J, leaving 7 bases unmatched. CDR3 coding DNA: TGTGCCAGCAGTCAAGACAGGGGTCCTTACAATGAGCAGTTCTTC. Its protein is CASSQDRGPYNEQFF.

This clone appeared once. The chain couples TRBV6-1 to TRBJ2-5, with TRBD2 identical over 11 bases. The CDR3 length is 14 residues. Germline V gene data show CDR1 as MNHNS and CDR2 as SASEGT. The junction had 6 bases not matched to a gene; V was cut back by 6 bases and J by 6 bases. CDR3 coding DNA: TGTGCCAGCAGCCGACTAGCGGGGCCGCAGACCCAGTACTTC. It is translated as CASSRLAGPQTQYF.

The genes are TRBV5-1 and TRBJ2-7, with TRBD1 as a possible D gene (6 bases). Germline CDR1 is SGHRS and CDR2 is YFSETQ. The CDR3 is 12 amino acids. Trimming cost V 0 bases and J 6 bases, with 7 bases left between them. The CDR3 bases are TGCGCCAGCAGCTTGGAAGGGGGCGAGCAGTACTTC. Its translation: CASSLEGGEQYF.

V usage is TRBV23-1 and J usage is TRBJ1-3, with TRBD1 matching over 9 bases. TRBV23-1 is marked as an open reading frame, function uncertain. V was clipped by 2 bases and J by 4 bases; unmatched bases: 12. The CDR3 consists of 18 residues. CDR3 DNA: TGCGCCAGCAGTCAAATCCGGGACAGGGAAGTGACAGGAAACACCATATATTTT. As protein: CASSQIRDREVTGNTIYF.

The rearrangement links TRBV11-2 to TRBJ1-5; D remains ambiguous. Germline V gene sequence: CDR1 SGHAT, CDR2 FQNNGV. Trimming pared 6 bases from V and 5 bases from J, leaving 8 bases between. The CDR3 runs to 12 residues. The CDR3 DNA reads TGTGCCAGCAGTGATAGTGATCAGCCCCAGCATTTT. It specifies CASSDSDQPQHF.

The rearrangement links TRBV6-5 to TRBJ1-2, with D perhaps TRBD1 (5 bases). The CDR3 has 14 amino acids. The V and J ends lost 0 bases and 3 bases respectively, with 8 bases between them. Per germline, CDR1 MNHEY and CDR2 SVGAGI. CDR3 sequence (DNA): TGTGCCAGCAGTTACTCAAGGGGTTACTATGGCTACACCTTC. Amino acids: CASSYSRGYYGYTF.

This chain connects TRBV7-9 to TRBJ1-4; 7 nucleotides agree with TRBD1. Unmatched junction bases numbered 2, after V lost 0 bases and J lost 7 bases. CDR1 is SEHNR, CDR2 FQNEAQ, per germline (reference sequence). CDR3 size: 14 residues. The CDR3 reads CASSLAGTAEKLFF. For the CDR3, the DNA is TGTGCCAGCAGCTTAGCGGGGACAGCTGAAAAACTGTTTTTT.

The CDR3 protein is CTSSQAPKGKGGNTIYF. CDR3 DNA: TGCACCAGCAGCCAAGCACCCAAGGGGAAAGGGGGAAACACCATATATTTT. This chain connects TRBV1 to TRBJ1-3; the D call of TRBD1 is as the table states it, not checked on the DNA. TRBV1 is described as a pseudogene. CDR3 length: 17 amino acids.